This passage covers 10 T cell receptor beta chains from one sample sequenced in a study of T cells in women clearing cervical HPV infection. Assay: immunoSEQ multiplex PCR; the TCRdb copy retains only in-frame clones and omits some. Its table lists around 41,000 clones. Sequenced material: blood buffy coat. The receptors originated from a woman aged 18 to 75 with a cervical HPV16 infection that either progressed to CIN3+ or cleared (not recorded which).

Note on this clone: The read ends 3 residues early relative to the CDR3; the germline J gene fills the gap. The chain is built from TRBV20-1 and TRBJ2-1; TRBD2 matches 9 bases. Germline values: CDR1 DFQATT, CDR2 SNEGSKA (reference sequence). This CDR3 spans 15 amino acids. The trim removed 1 base at V and 0 bases at J, leaving 1 base unmatched. The CDR3 reads CSARASGDSYNEQFF. CDR3 bases read: TGCAGTGCTAGAGCTAGCGGGGACTCCTACAATGAG.

With regard to this clone: With the read ending 3 residues before the CDR3 end, the germline J gene is used to fill in that end. The rearrangement joins TRBV6-1 to TRBJ2-1, with TRBD1 matching over 8 bases. CDR1 is MNHNS and CDR2 is SASEGT in the germline V gene. The CDR3 has 16 residues. Trimming cost V 2 bases and J 5 bases; bases outside gene matches: 8. The covered CDR3 bases are TGTGCCAGCAGTGAATGGGCGACAGGGGTCGACAATGAG. The encoded protein is CASSEWATGVDNE. The CDR3 in full is CASSEWATGVDNEQFF.

Points on this clone: The observed sequence ends 3 residues before the CDR3 terminus, with the missing tail filled in from the germline J gene. This chain uses TRBV20-1 with TRBJ1-2, with a weak D call TRBD1 (5 bases). CDR1 DFQATT and CDR2 SNEGSKA come from the germline V gene (reference sequence). The CDR3 sequence is 15 residues long. The V and J ends lost 0 bases and 2 bases respectively, with 13 bases between them. The CDR3 spells CSAREGSGMNYGYTF. CDR3 bases read: TGCAGTGCTAGAGAGGGTTCAGGGATGAACTATGGC.

As concerns this clone: Sequencing ends 3 residues short of the CDR3 end; the germline J gene provides the rest. This chain links TRBV6-4 with TRBJ2-3, with 9 bases that match TRBD1. The trim removed 6 bases at V and 2 bases at J, leaving 6 bases unmatched. Germline CDR1 MRHNA, CDR2 SNTAGT. This CDR3 region has 15 residues. The CDR3 spells CASRSGQGPTDTQYF. CDR3 DNA (partial): TGTGCCAGCAGATCGGGACAGGGCCCCACAGATACG.

As concerns this clone: The CDR3 end lies 3 residues beyond the end of the read and is filled in from the germline J gene. V gene TRBV20-1 combines with J gene TRBJ2-7; 14 bases fit TRBD2. CDR1 is DFQATT, CDR2 SNEGSKA, per germline (reference sequence). The CDR3 sequence is 17 residues long. Trimming took 5 bases from V and 5 from J; bases not matched to a gene: 14. The sequenced part of the CDR3 DNA is TGCAGTGCTTCCGGGACTAGCGGGAGTTGGGGAGGGAACGAG. It encodes CSASGTSGSWGGNE. The complete CDR3 reads CSASGTSGSWGGNEQYF.

Concerning this clone: The CDR3 goes on 3 residues after the read ends, and that part is filled in from the germline J gene. J is TRBJ2-5 and V is TRBV6-4; 9 nucleotides match TRBD1. CDR3 length equals 14 residues. Germline trimming cut 8 bases from V and 2 bases from J; bases unmatched to any gene: 6. The germline gives CDR1 MRHNA, CDR2 SNTAGT. Incomplete CDR3 DNA: TGTGCCAGCTCACAGGGGGCTGGACAAGAGACC. It encodes CASSQGAGQET. The full-length CDR3 reads as CASSQGAGQETQYF.

As concerns this clone: The CDR3 end is not reached by the read, which stops 3 residues before it; the germline J gene fills it in. The chain recombines TRBV6-9 with TRBJ2-2; 12 nucleotides agree with TRBD2. With 2 bases clipped from V and 6 bases from J, the junction kept 19 bases outside the gene matches. The CDR3 runs 21 residues. Looked up from germline, CDR1 is MNHGY and CDR2 is SVAAGI. Incomplete CDR3 DNA: TGTGCCAGCAGTTATAACCCCGGGGAGCTAGCGGGAGGGCCAAGAGCCGGGGAG. Its translation is CASSYNPGELAGGPRAGE. The entire CDR3 protein reads CASSYNPGELAGGPRAGELFF.

Notes on this clone: Read coverage stops 3 residues before the CDR3 terminus; the germline J gene supplies the remainder. The genes are TRBV29-1 and TRBJ2-5; 8 bases are a match to TRBD2. Per germline, CDR1 SQVTM and CDR2 ANQGSEA. The V and J ends lost 4 bases and 5 bases, in that order; junction bases with no gene match: 12. The CDR3 is made up of 15 amino acids. CDR3 sequence reads: CSVVRMGTRGETQYF. Partial CDR3 DNA: TGCAGCGTTGTTAGGATGGGGACTAGAGGTGAGACC.

In the case of this clone: The read gets to within 3 residues of the CDR3 end, and the germline J gene fills in the rest. The chain has TRBV6-1 and TRBJ1-1; 9 bases map to TRBD1. CDR1 is MNHNS, CDR2 SASEGT, per germline. V dropped 3 bases and J dropped 7; count of bases not matched to a gene: 9. The CDR3 totals 15 residues. This chain's CDR3 is CASSDLNRGLVEAFF. CDR3 DNA (partial): TGTGCCAGCAGTGACCTGAACAGGGGGCTTGTTGAA.

With regard to this clone: The CDR3 end lies 3 residues beyond the end of the read and is filled in from the germline J gene. The V call is TRBV20-1, the J call TRBJ2-3, with unresolved D. The CDR3 contains 14 residues. Germline V gene lookup returns CDR1 DFQATT and CDR2 SNEGSKA (reference sequence). V shed 3 bases and J shed 0 bases, with 10 bases lying between them. The CDR3 loop is CSARIGVSTDTQYF. The sequenced CDR3 bases are TGCAGTGCTAGGATCGGTGTAAGCACAGATACG.